The present TCR beta chain was sequenced within a study of neoadjuvant anti-PD-1 for oral cavity cancer. Findings of the study overall: Higher pretreatment Treg/Th17 ratios tracked higher pretreatment blood clonality.

To note about this clone: Antigen specificity is unknown.

Time point meaning: after neoadjuvant nivolumab, at surgical resection. Measured with immunoSEQ multiplex PCR; TCRdb has only the in-frame clones, and not every one. The repertoire includes some 70,000 clones, 80% to 90% of them detected once, and roughly 3.4% sits in the top ten. The sequence was collected from a person between 40 and 85 years old with oral cavity squamous cell carcinoma. This specimen consisted of PBMCs, obtained after nivolumab (anti-PD-1) treatment.

The CDR3 here is CASSGGAMSTEAFF. DNA of the CDR3: TGCGCCAGCTCGGGGGGTGCCATGAGCACTGAAGCTTTCTTT. The genes are TRBV10-1 and TRBJ1-1; D possibly corresponds to TRBD1 (5 bases). The V gene's germline CDR1 is WNHNN and CDR2 SYGVQD (reference sequence). V lost 8 bases and J 4 bases, leaving 17 bases between the germline ends. The CDR3 extends over 14 amino acids.